One and the same sample provided the 30 T cell receptor beta chains below, sequenced in a study of T cell responses to AZD1222 COVID-19 vaccine. The method was immunoSEQ multiplex PCR; TCRdb's version includes in-frame clones alone and lacks a portion of them. This table has about 120,000 clones, roughly 87% appearing once. The specimen was peripheral blood, collected on day 0 of AZD1222 vaccination. The receptors here all came from an adult in good health.

This chain joins TRBV5-1 and TRBJ2-5; 12 bases agree with TRBD2. Per germline, CDR1 SGHRS and CDR2 YFSETQ. The CDR3 is made up of 14 amino acids. V was pared by 3 bases and J by 6 bases, with 3 bases of the junction left unmatched. CDR3 region: CASSSGLAGKTQYF. The CDR3, as DNA: TGCGCCAGCAGCTCGGGACTAGCGGGCAAGACCCAGTACTTC.

J is TRBJ1-5 and V is TRBV28; 9 bases align to TRBD1. This CDR3 comprises 16 residues. The junction had 4 bases not matched to a gene; V was cut back by 3 bases and J by 1 base. Germline V CDR1 and CDR2: MDHEN, SYDVKM. CDR3 protein: CASSFWTGESNQPQHF. CDR3 in DNA: TGTGCCAGCAGTTTTTGGACAGGGGAAAGCAATCAGCCCCAGCATTTT. Full variable domain (outside the CDR3, taken from reference TRBV28 and TRBJ1-5): DVKVTQSSRYLVKRTGEKVFLECVQDMDHENMFWYRQDPGLGLRLIYFSYDVKMKEKGDIPEGYSVSREKKERFSLILESASTNQTSMYLCASSFWTGESNQPQHFGDGTRLSIL.

The chain recombines TRBV30 with TRBJ1-4; D possibly corresponds to TRBD1 (6 bases). V lost 2 bases and J lost 10, with 17 bases in between. The CDR3 runs to 14 residues. In germline, CDR1 is GTSNPN, CDR2 SVGIG (reference sequence). CDR3 in DNA: TGTGCCTGGAGTTCAGACCAGGGGTGGGGAAAACTGTTTTTT. This translates into CAWSSDQGWGKLFF.

The chain carries TRBV27 and TRBJ1-4; 7 nucleotides match TRBD1. The CDR3 has 12 amino acids. In germline, CDR1 is MNHEY, CDR2 SMNVEV (reference sequence). CDR3 protein: CATGTANEKLFF. CDR3 in DNA: TGTGCAACGGGGACAGCTAATGAAAAACTGTTTTTT.

On this clone: This sample includes further DNA sequences coding for the same CDR3. V and J are TRBV2 and TRBJ1-2; perhaps TRBD1 as D (6 bases). V was shortened by 1 base and J by 4 bases, with 7 bases between the two germline ends. This CDR3 is built from 13 residues. Germline assignment: CDR1 SNHLY and CDR2 FYNNEI. The CDR3 is CASSEGTVYGYTF. The CDR3 DNA follows: TGTGCCAGCAGTGAAGGGACAGTCTATGGCTACACCTTC.

This clone was detected only a few times. The chain carries TRBV19 and TRBJ2-5, with D perhaps being TRBD1 or TRBD2 (6 bases each). CDR3 length: 14 amino acids. V was cut by 6 bases and J by 5 bases, with 16 bases left in between. CDR1 LNHDA and CDR2 SQIVND come from the germline V gene (reference sequence). This CDR3 is CASSLGGFGETQYF. CDR3 DNA: TGTGCCAGTAGCTTGGGGGGCTTCGGGGAGACCCAGTACTTC.

The chain recombines TRBV4-2 with TRBJ1-5; the D gene is possibly TRBD1 (5 bases). There are 17 residues in the CDR3. CDR1 LGHNA and CDR2 YNFKEQ come from the germline V gene. Trimming left V 0 bases short and J 0 bases short, with 12 bases between. The CDR3 sequence is CASSQDGGVYSNQPQHF. CDR3 in DNA: TGTGCCAGCAGCCAAGATGGGGGGGTTTATAGCAATCAGCCCCAGCATTTT.

V is TRBV5-6 and J is TRBJ1-1; D remains unclear. The CDR3 loop spans 13 amino acids. Deletions cut 0 bases from V and 3 bases from J, with 6 bases between. Germline V gene data show CDR1 as SGHDT and CDR2 as YYEEEE. DNA of the CDR3: TGTGCCAGCAGCTTGGCCGGGGACACTGAAGCTTTCTTT. It yields the protein CASSLAGDTEAFF.

The rearrangement uses TRBV19 and TRBJ1-1; 8 bases are a match to TRBD1. Germline values: CDR1 LNHDA, CDR2 SQIVND (reference sequence). The CDR3 loop spans 14 amino acids. Trimming cost V 5 bases and J 11 bases; bases outside gene matches: 13. CDR3 in amino acids: CASSLALTGEGAFF. CDR3 sequence (DNA): TGTGCCAGTAGTTTGGCCCTGACAGGGGAGGGGGCTTTCTTT. Full variable domain (remainder filled in from reference TRBV19 and TRBJ1-1): DGGITQSPKYLFRKEGQNVTLSCEQNLNHDAMYWYRQDPGQGLRLIYYSQIVNDFQKGDIAEGYSVSREKKESFPLTVTSAQKNPTAFYLCASSLALTGEGAFFGQGTRLTVV.

The V gene is TRBV6-6, the J gene TRBJ2-3, with TRBD2 matching 14 bases. CDR3 size: 15 residues. Germline loops: CDR1 MNHNY, CDR2 SVGAGI (reference sequence). Losses at the gene ends were 7 bases for V and 6 bases for J; bases not matched to a gene: 6. The CDR3 region has the DNA TGTGCCAGCATTCGACTAGCGGGAGGGGTGGATACGCAGTATTTT. Encoded protein: CASIRLAGGVDTQYF.

The chain carries TRBV11-3 and TRBJ2-6, with D tentatively TRBD1 or TRBD2 (7 bases each). The CDR3 extends over 17 amino acids. V was cut by 5 bases and J by 0 bases, with 14 bases left in between. Germline CDR1 and CDR2: SGHNT and YENEEA. CDR3 loop: CASSTSGGGSGANVLTF. The CDR3 nucleotides read TGTGCCAGCAGCACGTCAGGGGGGGGCTCTGGGGCCAACGTCCTGACTTTC.

The chain links TRBV7-2 to TRBJ1-6; TRBD1 matches at 7 bases. The CDR3 spans 19 residues. The trim removed 4 bases at V and 4 bases at J, leaving 16 bases unmatched. Germline lookup yields CDR1 SGHTA and CDR2 FQGNSA. The CDR3 is CASSSPIVPGQKYNSPLHF. The CDR3 DNA reads TGTGCCAGCAGCTCCCCGATCGTCCCGGGACAGAAATATAATTCACCCCTCCACTTT.

The chain employs TRBV5-5 and TRBJ2-5; D remains ambiguous. The germline V gene encodes CDR1 SGHKS and CDR2 YYEKEE (reference sequence). V lost 0 bases and J lost 4, with 10 bases in between. The CDR3 loop spans 14 amino acids. CDR3 nucleotide sequence: TGTGCCAGCAGCTTGGGTGGAGCAAGAGAGACCCAGTACTTC. Protein sequence: CASSLGGARETQYF. Full variable domain (rest looked up from reference TRBV5-5 and TRBJ2-5): DAGVTQSPTHLIKTRGQQVTLRCSPISGHKSVSWYQQVLGQGPQFIFQYYEKEERGRGNFPDRFSARQFPNYSSELNVNALLLGDSALYLCASSLGGARETQYFGPGTRLLVL.

The chain has TRBV6-5 and TRBJ2-6, with 7 bases fitting TRBD2. The CDR3 length is 15 residues. V trimming: 5 bases; J trimming: 1 base; junction bases outside the gene matches: 2. Germline V gene sequence: CDR1 MNHEY, CDR2 SVGAGI. The CDR3 spells CASSTGGSGANVLTF. CDR3 nucleotide sequence: TGTGCCAGCAGTACGGGAGGATCTGGGGCCAACGTCCTGACTTTC.

This chain uses TRBV2 with TRBJ2-1; D possibly uses TRBD1 or TRBD2 (5 bases each). Per germline, CDR1 SNHLY and CDR2 FYNNEI. Trimming removed 2 bases at V and 10 bases at J, with 21 bases between. CDR3 size: 16 residues. The CDR3 nucleotides are TGTGCCAGCAGTGAAAGGGGCCTAGCCGGGTCCAGCGAGCAGTTCTTC. It translates to CASSERGLAGSSEQFF.

The sample holds one count of this clone. The chain has TRBV5-4 and TRBJ2-7, with D possibly TRBD1 on 6 matching bases. V was cut by 7 bases and J by 5 bases, with 22 bases left in between. Germline V gene data show CDR1 as SGHNT and CDR2 as YYREEE (reference sequence). CDR3 length: 15 amino acids. The CDR3 coding sequence is TGTGCCAGCTCCCTAATGGTAGGGGGTCTCGACGAGCAGTACTTC. As protein: CASSLMVGGLDEQYF.

This chain links TRBV10-3 with TRBJ2-7; D possibly corresponds to TRBD2 (6 bases). CDR1 ENHRY and CDR2 SYGVKD come from the germline V gene. V lost 3 bases and J 4 bases, leaving 13 bases between the germline ends. The CDR3 is 14 amino acids. The DNA of the CDR3 is TGTGCCATCAGTGACGCCAGGGAGGAGTACGAGCAGTACTTC. Its translation: CAISDAREEYEQYF.

The gene calls are TRBV9 and TRBJ1-1; a possible D gene is TRBD1 (6 bases). Germline CDR1 is SGDLS and CDR2 is YYNGEE. This CDR3 region has 15 residues. The V and J ends lost 4 bases and 0 bases respectively, with 13 bases between them. CDR3 bases: TGTGCCAGCAGCCCAGCAGGGGTCTTGAACACTGAAGCTTTCTTT. This gives the protein CASSPAGVLNTEAFF.

This clone was picked up a small number of times. The J gene is TRBJ1-6, the V gene TRBV28; D gene ambiguous. This CDR3 has 13 amino acids. Germline V gene data show CDR1 as MDHEN and CDR2 as SYDVKM. The V end was cut by 8 bases, the J end by 8 bases, with 13 bases between. The CDR3 bases are TGTGCCAGCTCGAGACGGTCTTATTCACCCCTCCACTTT. This encodes CASSRRSYSPLHF.

J is TRBJ2-6 and V is TRBV28, with D unresolved. The CDR3 contains 16 residues. The V end was cut by 4 bases, the J end by 0 bases, with 10 bases between. Germline assignment: CDR1 MDHEN and CDR2 SYDVKM. The CDR3 protein is CASSSSDISGANVLTF. DNA of the CDR3: TGTGCCAGCAGTTCGAGCGACATCTCTGGGGCCAACGTCCTGACTTTC.

The rearrangement uses TRBV29-1 and TRBJ2-6; the D is unclear. CDR1 and CDR2 (germline): SQVTM, ANQGSEA. Trimming left V 3 bases short and J 2 bases short, with 17 bases between. The CDR3 loop spans 17 amino acids. CDR3 sequence (DNA): TGCAGCGTTGAGAACCAGCCTCCCAAACCTGGGGCCAACGTCCTGACTTTC. As protein: CSVENQPPKPGANVLTF.

Concerning this clone: Different DNA sequences within this sample yield the same CDR3. This chain links TRBV19 with TRBJ1-1; D gene ambiguous. Germline CDR1 is LNHDA and CDR2 is SQIVND (reference sequence). The CDR3 loop spans 14 amino acids. With 0 bases removed from V and 1 base from J, the gap between germline ends came to 6 bases. The CDR3 DNA sequence: TGTGCCAGTAGTATAGACCCAGGGAACACTGAAGCTTTCTTT. The encoded protein is CASSIDPGNTEAFF.

The chain links TRBV6-5 to TRBJ2-3, with D possibly matching TRBD1 (6 bases). The CDR3 has 14 amino acids. The germline V and J ends were trimmed by 5 bases and 2 bases, with 11 bases remaining between them. The germline V gene encodes CDR1 MNHEY and CDR2 SVGAGI. The CDR3 sequence is CASSLTGTTDTQYF. The CDR3 DNA reads as TGTGCCAGCAGTCTGACAGGTACCACAGATACGCAGTATTTT.

The rearrangement uses TRBV7-6 and TRBJ1-4; 8 nucleotides align to TRBD1. Trimming cost V 6 bases and J 4 bases; bases outside gene matches: 16. The CDR3 sequence is 18 residues long. Germline lookup yields CDR1 SGHVS and CDR2 FNYEAQ. CDR3 sequence: CASSPGTGGRWGNEKLFF. As DNA, the CDR3 is TGTGCCAGCAGTCCGGGGACAGGTGGACGTTGGGGTAATGAAAAACTGTTTTTT.

V and J are TRBV7-9 and TRBJ2-7; tentatively, D is TRBD2 (6 bases). The germline CDR1 and CDR2 sequences are SEHNR and FQNEAQ (reference sequence). V shed 2 bases and J shed 7 bases, with 18 bases lying between them. The CDR3 totals 15 residues. CDR3 coding DNA: TGTGCCAGCAGCTTAAACCGGGACTGGGGGGTTGAGCAGTACTTC. This sequence encodes CASSLNRDWGVEQYF.

The rearrangement links TRBV7-9 to TRBJ2-7; D is unclear. Germline V gives CDR1 SEHNR, CDR2 FQNEAQ (reference sequence). CDR3 length: 11 residues. V was trimmed by 6 bases and J by 5 bases, leaving 8 bases between them. The CDR3 region has the DNA TGTGCCAGCAGTTCGTCCAACGAGCAGTACTTC. This sequence encodes CASSSSNEQYF.

The chain recombines TRBV5-1 with TRBJ1-5, with 7 positions matching TRBD1. Germline V lookup: CDR1 SGHRS, CDR2 YFSETQ. With 0 bases clipped from V and 5 bases from J, the junction kept 2 bases outside the gene matches. The length of the CDR3 is 14 residues. Here the CDR3 reads CASSLGQGDQPQHF. The DNA for the CDR3 is TGCGCCAGCAGCTTGGGCCAGGGGGATCAGCCCCAGCATTTT.

The chain recombines TRBV30 with TRBJ1-5; tentatively, D is TRBD1 (5 bases). The CDR3 consists of 15 residues. Trimming stripped 2 bases from V and 2 bases from J, with 13 bases between. CDR1 is GTSNPN, CDR2 SVGIG, per germline (reference sequence). Written as DNA, the CDR3 is TGTGCCTGGAGTAGGGGCGGTTCGGGCAATCAGCCCCAGCATTTT. The encoded protein is CAWSRGGSGNQPQHF.

The chain links TRBV5-1 to TRBJ1-2; no reliable D call. This CDR3 is built from 13 residues. Germline CDR1 is SGHRS and CDR2 is YFSETQ. Trimming took off 0 bases at V and 3 bases at J, with 6 bases between the two ends. The CDR3 DNA follows: TGCGCCAGCAGCTTGGGGGCAGACTATGGCTACACCTTC. Protein: CASSLGADYGYTF. The variable domain in full, with the rest retrieved from reference TRBV5-1 and TRBJ1-2, is KAGVTQTPRYLIKTRGQQVTLSCSPISGHRSVSWYQQTPGQGLQFLFEYFSETQRNKGNFPGRFSGRQFSNSRSEMNVSTLELGDSALYLCASSLGADYGYTFGSGTRLTVV.

This chain joins TRBV2 and TRBJ1-2, with 7 bases fitting TRBD1. The germline gives CDR1 SNHLY, CDR2 FYNNEI. The CDR3 runs 15 residues. The V and J ends lost 4 bases and 8 bases, in that order; junction bases with no gene match: 13. The DNA of the CDR3 is TGTGCCAGCAGTGCAAGGAGACAGGGCCTTTACGGCTACACCTTC. It yields the protein CASSARRQGLYGYTF.